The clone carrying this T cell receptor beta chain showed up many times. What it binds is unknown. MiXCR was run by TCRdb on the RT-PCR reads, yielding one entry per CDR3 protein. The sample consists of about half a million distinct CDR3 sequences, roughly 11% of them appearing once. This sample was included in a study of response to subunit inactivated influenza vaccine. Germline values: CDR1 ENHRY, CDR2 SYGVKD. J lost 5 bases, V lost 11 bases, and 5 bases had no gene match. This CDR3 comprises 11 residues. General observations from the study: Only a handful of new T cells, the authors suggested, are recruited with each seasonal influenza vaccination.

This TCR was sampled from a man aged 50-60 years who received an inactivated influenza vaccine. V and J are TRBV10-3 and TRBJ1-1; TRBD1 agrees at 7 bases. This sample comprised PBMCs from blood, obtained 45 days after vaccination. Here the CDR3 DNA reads TGTGCCTCAACCAGGGGGACTGAAGCTTTCTTT. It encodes CASTRGTEAFF.